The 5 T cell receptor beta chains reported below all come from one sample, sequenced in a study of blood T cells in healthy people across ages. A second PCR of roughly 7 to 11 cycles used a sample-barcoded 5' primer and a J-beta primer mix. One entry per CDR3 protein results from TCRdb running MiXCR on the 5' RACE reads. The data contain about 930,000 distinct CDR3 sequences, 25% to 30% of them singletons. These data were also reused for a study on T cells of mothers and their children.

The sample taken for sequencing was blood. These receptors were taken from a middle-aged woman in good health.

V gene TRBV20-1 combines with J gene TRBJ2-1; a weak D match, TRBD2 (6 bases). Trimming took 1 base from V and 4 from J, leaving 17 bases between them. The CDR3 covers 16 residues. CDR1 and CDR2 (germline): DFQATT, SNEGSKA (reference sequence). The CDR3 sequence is CSARARRGTGYNEQFF. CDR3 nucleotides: TGCAGTGCTAGAGCGCGGCGCGGGACTGGTTACAATGAGCAGTTCTTC.

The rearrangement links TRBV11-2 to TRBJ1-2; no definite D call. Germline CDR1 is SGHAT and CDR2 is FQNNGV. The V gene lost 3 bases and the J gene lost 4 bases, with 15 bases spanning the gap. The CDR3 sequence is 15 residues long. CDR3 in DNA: TGTGCCAGCAGCTTTACAACCCCGGAACCCTATGGCTACACCTTC. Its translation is CASSFTTPEPYGYTF.

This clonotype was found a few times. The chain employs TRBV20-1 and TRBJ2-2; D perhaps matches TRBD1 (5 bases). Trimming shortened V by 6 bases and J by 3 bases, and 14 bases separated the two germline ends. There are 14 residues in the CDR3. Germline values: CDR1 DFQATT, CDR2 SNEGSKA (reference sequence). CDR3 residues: CSASVGQYTGELFF. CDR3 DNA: TGCAGTGCCAGTGTGGGGCAGTACACCGGGGAGCTGTTTTTT.

CDR3 residues: CSARGTPTEQYF. Written as DNA, the CDR3 is TGCAGTGCTCGGGGGACACCCACCGAGCAGTACTTC. The chain couples TRBV20-1 to TRBJ2-5; either TRBD1 or TRBD2 may supply D (6 bases each). The better agreement between TRBJ2-7 and the DNA end casts doubt on the J call. This CDR3 comprises 12 residues. Germline V gene lookup returns CDR1 DFQATT and CDR2 SNEGSKA (reference sequence).

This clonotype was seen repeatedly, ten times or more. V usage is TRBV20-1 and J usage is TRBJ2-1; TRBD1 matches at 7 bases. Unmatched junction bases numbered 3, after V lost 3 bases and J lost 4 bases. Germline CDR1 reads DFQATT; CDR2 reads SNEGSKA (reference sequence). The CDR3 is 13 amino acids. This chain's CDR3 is CSASWDRYNEQFF. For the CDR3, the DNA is TGCAGTGCTAGCTGGGACAGATACAATGAGCAGTTCTTC.